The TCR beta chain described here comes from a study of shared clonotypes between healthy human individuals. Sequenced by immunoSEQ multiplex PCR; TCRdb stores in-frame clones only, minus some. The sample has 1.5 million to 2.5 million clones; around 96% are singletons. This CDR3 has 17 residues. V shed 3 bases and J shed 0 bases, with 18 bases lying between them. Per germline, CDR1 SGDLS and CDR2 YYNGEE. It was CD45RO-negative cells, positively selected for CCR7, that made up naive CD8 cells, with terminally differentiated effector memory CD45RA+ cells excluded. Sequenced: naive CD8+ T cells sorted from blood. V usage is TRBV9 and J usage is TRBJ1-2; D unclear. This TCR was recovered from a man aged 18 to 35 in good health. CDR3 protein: CASSDPTFPGTNYGYTF. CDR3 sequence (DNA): TGTGCCAGCAGCGACCCCACTTTTCCGGGGACTAACTATGGCTACACCTTC.